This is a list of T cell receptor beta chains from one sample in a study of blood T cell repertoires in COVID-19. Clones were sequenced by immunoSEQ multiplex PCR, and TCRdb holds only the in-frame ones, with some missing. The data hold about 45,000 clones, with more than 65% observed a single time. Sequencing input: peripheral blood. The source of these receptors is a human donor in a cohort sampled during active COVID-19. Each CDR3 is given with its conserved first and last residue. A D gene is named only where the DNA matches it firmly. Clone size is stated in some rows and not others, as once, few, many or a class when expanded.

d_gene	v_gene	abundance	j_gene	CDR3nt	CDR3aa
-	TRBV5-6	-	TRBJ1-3	TGTGCCAGCAGCTCCCCCGGGTCCTTCCTCTCTGGAAACACCATATATTTT	CASSSPGSFLSGNTIYF
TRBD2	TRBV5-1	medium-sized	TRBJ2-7	TGCGCCAGCAGCTCCTCACTAGCGGGAAGCTACGAGCAGTACTTC	CASSSSLAGSYEQYF
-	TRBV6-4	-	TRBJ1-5	TGTGCCAGCAGTGAGGACGGGAATAGCAATCAGCCCCAGCATTTT	CASSEDGNSNQPQHF
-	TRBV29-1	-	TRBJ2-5	TGCAGCGTTGAAGTGGGCGCACGGTCCCAAGAGACCCAGTACTTC	CSVEVGARSQETQYF
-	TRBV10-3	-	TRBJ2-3	TGTGCCATCAAAACAGAAGGGGCAGATACGCAGTATTTT	CAIKTEGADTQYF
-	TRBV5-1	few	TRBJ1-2	TGCGCCAGCAGGTCCTCAGGGTACTATGGCTACACCTTC	CASRSSGYYGYTF
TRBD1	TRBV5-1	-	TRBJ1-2	TGCGCCAGCAGCTTGGCAGGGGACAGTGGCTACACCTTC	CASSLAGDSGYTF
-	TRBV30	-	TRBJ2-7	TGTGCCTGGAGTGGGGACATATACGAGCAGTACTTC	CAWSGDIYEQYF
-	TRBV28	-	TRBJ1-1	TGTGCCAGCGAGGATCGGACTGAAGCTTTCTTT	CASEDRTEAFF
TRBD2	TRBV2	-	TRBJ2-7	TGTGCCAGCAGTGTGGGGCTAGCGGGTTCTTCCGAGCAGTACTTC	CASSVGLAGSSEQYF
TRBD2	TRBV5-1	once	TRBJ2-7	TGCGCCAGCAGCTCCAATCCTGGCGCTAGCGGGACGTACGAGCAGTACTTC	CASSSNPGASGTYEQYF
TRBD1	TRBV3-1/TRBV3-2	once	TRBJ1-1	TGTGCCAGCAGCCAAGAAGGACAGGGGGGCGAAGCTTTCTTT	CASSQEGQGGEAFF
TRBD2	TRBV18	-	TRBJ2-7	TGTGCCAGCTCACTAACCGGGACTAGCGATTACGAGCAGTACTTC	CASSLTGTSDYEQYF
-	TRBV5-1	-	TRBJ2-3	TGCGCCAGCAGCTTGGACCCGATGGGCACCAGCACAGATACGCAGTATTTT	CASSLDPMGTSTDTQYF
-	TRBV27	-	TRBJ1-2	TGTGCCAGCAGTTTCCATGAGGGACTTGGCAAGGCTGGCTACACCTTC	CASSFHEGLGKAGYTF
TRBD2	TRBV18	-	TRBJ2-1	TGTGCCAGCTCACTGCGACTAGCGGGAGCCCACAATGAGCAGTTCTTC	CASSLRLAGAHNEQFF
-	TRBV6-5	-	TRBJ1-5	TGTGCCAGCATGCGACTGGATCAGCCCCAGCATTTT	CASMRLDQPQHF
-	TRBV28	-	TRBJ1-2	TGTGCCAGCAGACGAGGTCCAGAAGGTGGCTACACCTTC	CASRRGPEGGYTF
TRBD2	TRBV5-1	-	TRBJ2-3	TGCGCCACCGGACTTAGCGGGGGAGTGGCAGATACGCAGTATTTT	CATGLSGGVADTQYF
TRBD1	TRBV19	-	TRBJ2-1	TGTGCCAGTAGTATTGTTAGGGACAGGGGGCTGGACAATGAGCAGTTCTTC	CASSIVRDRGLDNEQFF
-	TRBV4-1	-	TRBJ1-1	TGCGCCAGCAGCCAAGAGATCAGGGAGGACACTGAAGCTTTCTTT	CASSQEIREDTEAFF
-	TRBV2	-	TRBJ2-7	TGTGCCAGCGGGCGGGGGCATAATCCCTCCTACGAGCAGTACTTC	CASGRGHNPSYEQYF
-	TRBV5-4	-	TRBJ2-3	TGTGCCAGCAGCTTAGTAGCGGGCACAGATACGCAGTATTTT	CASSLVAGTDTQYF
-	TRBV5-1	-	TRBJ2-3	TGCGCCAGCAGCTCGGGACATACAAGCACAGATACGCAGTATTTT	CASSSGHTSTDTQYF
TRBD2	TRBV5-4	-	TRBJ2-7	TGTGCCAGCAGCGGGAGGGCCACACCCTGGGGCTCCTACGAGCAGTACTTC	CASSGRATPWGSYEQYF
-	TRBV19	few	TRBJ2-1	TGTGCCAGTAGTATAGAGGGGACTTACTACAATGAGCAGTTCTTC	CASSIEGTYYNEQFF
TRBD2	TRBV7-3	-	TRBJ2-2	TGTGCCATCCAGACCAGGACTAGTTTGAGTATCGGGGAGCTGTTTTTT	CAIQTRTSLSIGELFF
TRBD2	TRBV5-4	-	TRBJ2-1	TGTGCCAGCAGCTCGGGACTAGCGGGAGGGAGGGCCTACAATGAGCAGTTCTTC	CASSSGLAGGRAYNEQFF
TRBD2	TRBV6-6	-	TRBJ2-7	TGTGCCAGCAGCTCAAGACTAGCGGGAGACGAGCAGTACTTC	CASSSRLAGDEQYF
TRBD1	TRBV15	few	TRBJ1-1	TGTGCCGCGTTCTACCCGACAGGGGACACTGAAGCTTTCTTT	CAAFYPTGDTEAFF
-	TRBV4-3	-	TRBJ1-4	TGCGCCAGCAGCCAAGTAGGGGGTTCCAATGAAAAACTGTTTTTT	CASSQVGGSNEKLFF
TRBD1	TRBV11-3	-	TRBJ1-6	TGTGCCAGCAGCTTAGATCGACAGGGTGCAGGAAATTCACCCCTCCACTTT	CASSLDRQGAGNSPLHF
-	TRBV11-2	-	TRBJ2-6	TGTGCCAGCAGCTTAGTAGTCTCTGGGGCCAACGTCCTGACTTTC	CASSLVVSGANVLTF
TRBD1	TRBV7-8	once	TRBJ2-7	TGTGCCAGCAGCTTTCAGGGGGCAGGGGAGCAGTACTTC	CASSFQGAGEQYF
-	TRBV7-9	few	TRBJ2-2	TGTGCCAGCAGCGTAGGGGAGGGGGAGCTGTTTTTT	CASSVGEGELFF
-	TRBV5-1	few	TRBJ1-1	TGCGCCAGCAGCTTGGGTTTCGGTCGGGGTTTTGAAGCTTTCTTT	CASSLGFGRGFEAFF
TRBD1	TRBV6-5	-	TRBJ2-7	TGTGCCAGCAGTATCCCCGGGACAGGGCGCTACGAGCAGTACTTC	CASSIPGTGRYEQYF
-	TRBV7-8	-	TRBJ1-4	TGTGCCAGCAGCATAAAGCGGACAGATGCAACTAATGAAAAACTGTTTTTT	CASSIKRTDATNEKLFF
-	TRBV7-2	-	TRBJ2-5	TGTGCCAGCAGCTTGGGTGGGGCCTACGAGGAGACCCAGTACTTC	CASSLGGAYEETQYF
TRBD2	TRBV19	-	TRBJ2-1	TGTGCCAGTAGTAATGAGCGGGGTTACGGTGAGCAGTTCTTC	CASSNERGYGEQFF
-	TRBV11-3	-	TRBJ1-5	TGTGCCAGCAGCATTTCCAGGGATCAGCCCCAGCATTTT	CASSISRDQPQHF
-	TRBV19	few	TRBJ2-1	TGTGCCAGTAGTTTGGGCCCCTTTAATGAGCAGTTCTTC	CASSLGPFNEQFF
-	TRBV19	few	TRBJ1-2	TGTGCCAGTAGTCTCTCCGGGACCGGGGGCTATGGCTACACCTTC	CASSLSGTGGYGYTF
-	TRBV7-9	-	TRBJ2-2	TGTGCCAGCATCGAGGGGGTCACCGGGGAGCTGTTTTTT	CASIEGVTGELFF
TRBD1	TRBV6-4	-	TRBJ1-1	TGTGCCAGCAAGACTGGACAGGGCTCGACTGAAGCTTTCTTT	CASKTGQGSTEAFF
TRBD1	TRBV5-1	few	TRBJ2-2	TGCGCCAGCAGCGCCCCGACAGGGGGCAACACCGGGGAGCTGTTTTTT	CASSAPTGGNTGELFF
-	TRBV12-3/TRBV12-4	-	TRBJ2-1	TGTGCCAGCACCCGGACGGAGGATGAGCAGTTCTTC	CASTRTEDEQFF